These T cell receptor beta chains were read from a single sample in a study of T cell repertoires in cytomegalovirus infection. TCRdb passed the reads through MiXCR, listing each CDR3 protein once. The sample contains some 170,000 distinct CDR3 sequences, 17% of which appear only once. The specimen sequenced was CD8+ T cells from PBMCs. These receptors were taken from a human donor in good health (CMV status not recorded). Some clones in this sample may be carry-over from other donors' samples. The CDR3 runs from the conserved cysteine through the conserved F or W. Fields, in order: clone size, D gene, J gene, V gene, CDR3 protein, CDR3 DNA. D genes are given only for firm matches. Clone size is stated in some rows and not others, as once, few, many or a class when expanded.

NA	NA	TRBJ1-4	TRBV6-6	CASSYSGAVLEKLFF	TGTGCCAGCAGTTACTCAGGGGCGGTTTTGGAAAAACTGTTTTTT
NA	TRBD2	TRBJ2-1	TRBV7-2	CASSWPRSGGVSYNEQFF	TGTGCCAGCAGCTGGCCCCGTAGCGGGGGCGTGTCCTACAATGAGCAGTTCTTC
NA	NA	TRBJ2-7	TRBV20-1	CSAPGATGLEQYF	TGCAGTGCACCGGGTGCCACCGGTTTGGAGCAGTACTTC
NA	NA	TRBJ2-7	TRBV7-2	CASSLGGRVYEQYF	TGTGCCAGCAGCTTAGGGGGGCGGGTCTACGAGCAGTACTTC
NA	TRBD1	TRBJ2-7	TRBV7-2	CASSLGGGTGRREQYF	TGTGCCAGCAGCTTAGGGGGCGGGACAGGCCGGAGGGAGCAGTACTTC
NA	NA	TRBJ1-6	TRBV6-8	CASSYSEGVNSPLHF	TGTGCCAGCAGTTACTCGGAGGGGGTGAATTCACCCCTCCACTTT
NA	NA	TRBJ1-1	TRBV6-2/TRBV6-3	CASSYYSSTGRTEAFF	TGTGCCAGCAGTTACTACTCTTCGACAGGTCGCACTGAAGCTTTCTTT
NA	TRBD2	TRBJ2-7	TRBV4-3	CASSELAGGAYEQYF	TGCGCCAGCAGCGAACTAGCGGGGGGTGCCTACGAGCAGTACTTC
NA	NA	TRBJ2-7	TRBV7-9	CASSLVPRQEADSYEQYF	TGTGCCAGCAGCTTAGTTCCTAGACAGGAGGCGGATTCCTACGAGCAGTACTTC
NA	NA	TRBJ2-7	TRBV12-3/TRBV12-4	CASSFQVYEQYF	TGTGCCAGCAGTTTTCAGGTCTACGAGCAGTACTTC
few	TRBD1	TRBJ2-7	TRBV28	CASIPGTGYRPSYEQYF	TGTGCCAGCATCCCCGGGACAGGCTATCGACCCTCCTACGAGCAGTACTTC
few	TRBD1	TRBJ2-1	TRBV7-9	CASTSTGDNEQFF	TGTGCCAGCACCTCGACAGGGGACAATGAGCAGTTCTTC
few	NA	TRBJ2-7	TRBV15	CATSRDEGGEQYF	TGTGCCACCAGCAGAGATGAAGGGGGCGAGCAGTACTTC
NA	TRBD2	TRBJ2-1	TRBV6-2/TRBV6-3	CASSSLLAGLEDEQFF	TGTGCCAGCAGTTCCCTACTAGCGGGGCTCGAAGATGAGCAGTTCTTC
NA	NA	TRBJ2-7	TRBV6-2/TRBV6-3	CASSYIDGGYYEQYF	TGTGCCAGCAGTTACATCGACGGAGGGTACTACGAGCAGTACTTC
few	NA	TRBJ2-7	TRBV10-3	CAAGTEPYEQYF	TGTGCCGCTGGGACCGAGCCCTACGAGCAGTACTTC
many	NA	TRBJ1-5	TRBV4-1	CASSQAISPNQPQHF	TGCGCCAGCAGCCAAGCCATCTCGCCGAATCAGCCCCAGCATTTT
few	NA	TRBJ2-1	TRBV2	CASSEGRYNEQFF	TGTGCCAGCAGTGAGGGCAGATACAATGAGCAGTTCTTC
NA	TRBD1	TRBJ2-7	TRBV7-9	CASSHRDSLEQYF	TGTGCCAGCAGCCATCGGGACAGCCTAGAGCAGTACTTC
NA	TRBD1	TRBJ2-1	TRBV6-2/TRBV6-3	CASASGTGQFF	TGTGCCAGCGCATCCGGGACAGGGCAGTTCTTC
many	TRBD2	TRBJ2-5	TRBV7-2	CASRRSTSPLETQYF	TGTGCCAGCAGGAGATCGACTAGCCCCCTAGAGACCCAGTACTTC
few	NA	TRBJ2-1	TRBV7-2	CASSMGREYEQFF	TGTGCCAGCAGCATGGGCCGGGAATATGAGCAGTTCTTC
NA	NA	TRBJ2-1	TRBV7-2	CASSLVDQGQFF	TGTGCCAGCAGCTTAGTGGACCAAGGGCAGTTCTTC
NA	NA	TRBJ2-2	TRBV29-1	CSVAGTTGELFF	TGCAGCGTTGCGGGGACTACCGGGGAGCTGTTTTTT
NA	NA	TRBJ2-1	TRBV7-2	CASSAGQLNEQFF	TGTGCCAGCAGCGCGGGACAACTCAATGAGCAGTTCTTC
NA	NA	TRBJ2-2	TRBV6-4	CASSEEGGGSTGELFF	TGTGCCAGCAGTGAAGAGGGGGGCGGATCCACCGGGGAGCTGTTTTTT
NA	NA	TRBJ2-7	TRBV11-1	CASRGTSRQGSAGSEQYF	TGTGCCAGCAGAGGGACGAGTAGACAGGGATCGGCGGGAAGCGAGCAGTACTTC
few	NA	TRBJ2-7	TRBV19	CASGRSYEQYF	TGTGCCAGTGGACGATCCTACGAGCAGTACTTC
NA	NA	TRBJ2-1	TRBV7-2	CASSLRGLPGIDEQFF	TGTGCCAGCAGCTTACGTGGACTACCCGGTATCGATGAGCAGTTCTTC
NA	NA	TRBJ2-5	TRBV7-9	CASSPPVGQETQYF	TGTGCCAGCAGCCCGCCGGTCGGACAAGAGACCCAGTACTTC
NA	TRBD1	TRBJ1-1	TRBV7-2	CASSLATGGSTEAFF	TGTGCCAGCAGCTTAGCTACAGGGGGCAGCACTGAAGCTTTCTTT
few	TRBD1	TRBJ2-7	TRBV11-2	CASSLGQGANEQYF	TGTGCCAGCAGCTTAGGACAGGGGGCGAACGAGCAGTACTTC
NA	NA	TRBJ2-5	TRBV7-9	CASSLAQGYEETQYF	TGTGCCAGCAGCTTAGCACAGGGATACGAAGAGACCCAGTACTTC
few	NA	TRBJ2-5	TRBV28	CASSLISKDPQYF	TGTGCCAGCAGTTTGATCTCTAAGGACCCCCAGTACTTC
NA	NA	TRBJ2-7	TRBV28	CASGRVGIYEQYF	TGTGCCAGCGGCAGGGTGGGGATCTACGAGCAGTACTTC
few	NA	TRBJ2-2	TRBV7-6	CASSLDGPGELFF	TGTGCCAGCAGCTTAGACGGTCCCGGGGAGCTGTTTTTT
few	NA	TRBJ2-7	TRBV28	CASSPIHRYEQYF	TGTGCCAGCAGTCCCATACACCGTTACGAGCAGTACTTC